The rows below give T cell receptor beta chains drawn from one sample of a study. Method: immunoSEQ multiplex PCR; TCRdb's copy keeps in-frame clones and lacks some. This sample has approximately 53,000 clones, with over 85% found just once. Sequences were obtained from PBMCs. The receptor set was obtained from a man aged 35-49 years with rheumatoid arthritis. CDR3s include the opening cysteine and the closing phenylalanine or tryptophan. The D gene is left open where the match is weak. Clone size appears in some rows only: once, few, many, or a class for an expanded clone.

j_call d_call clone_size v_call cdr3_aa cdr3_nt
TRBJ2-3 TRBD2 NA TRBV2 CASSELAGGTDTQYF TGTGCCAGCAGTGAACTAGCGGGAGGGACAGATACGCAGTATTTT
TRBJ1-2 NA once TRBV30 CAWSNSGDEGYTF TGTGCCTGGAGTAATTCAGGGGATGAGGGCTACACCTTC
TRBJ2-3 NA NA TRBV5-6 CASSWILRGPEDTQYF TGTGCCAGCAGCTGGATTTTACGGGGGCCCGAAGATACGCAGTATTTT
TRBJ2-2 NA NA TRBV5-1 CASTTNAYNTGELFF TGCGCCAGCACCACTAACGCCTATAACACCGGGGAGCTGTTTTTT
TRBJ1-1 NA once TRBV7-6 CASSLQGNTEAFF TGTGCCAGCAGCTTACAGGGAAACACTGAAGCTTTCTTT
TRBJ2-2 NA NA TRBV29-1 CSVRQGNTGELFF TGCAGCGTCCGGCAGGGTAACACCGGGGAGCTGTTTTTT
TRBJ1-1 TRBD1 NA TRBV11-2 CASSPGGYGTEAFF TGTGCCAGCAGCCCAGGGGGGTATGGAACTGAAGCTTTCTTT
TRBJ2-2 NA NA TRBV7-2 CASSLDGSNTGELFF TGTGCCAGCAGCTTAGACGGCTCGAACACCGGGGAGCTGTTTTTT
TRBJ2-2 TRBD1 NA TRBV5-4 CASSFRDRGTGELFF TGTGCCAGCAGCTTCCGGGACAGGGGCACCGGGGAGCTGTTTTTT
TRBJ2-7 TRBD2 once TRBV19 CASRSSGSYEQYF TGTGCCAGTAGGTCTAGCGGGAGCTACGAGCAGTACTTC
TRBJ2-7 TRBD1 NA TRBV10-2 CASSESDRGRFEQYF TGCGCCAGCAGTGAGTCGGACAGGGGGCGCTTCGAGCAGTACTTC
TRBJ2-1 NA NA TRBV24-1 CATSDLGSSYNEQFF TGTGCCACCAGTGATTTGGGGAGCTCCTACAATGAGCAGTTCTTC
TRBJ2-2 NA NA TRBV11-2 CASSLYRGQGNTGELFF TGTGCCAGCAGCTTATATCGGGGGCAGGGGAACACCGGGGAGCTGTTTTTT
TRBJ2-1 NA NA TRBV20-1 CSASKLGRVVEQFF TGCAGTGCTAGTAAACTAGGGCGCGTGGTTGAGCAGTTCTTC
TRBJ2-5 TRBD2 NA TRBV7-7 CASSSRSTSGQETQYF TGTGCTAGCAGCTCCCGATCGACTAGCGGGCAAGAGACCCAGTACTTC
TRBJ2-7 TRBD1 NA TRBV18 CASSPTDRGLYEQYF TGTGCCAGCTCACCGACGGACAGGGGGCTATACGAGCAGTACTTC
TRBJ2-1 NA NA TRBV5-1 CASSLTGGDYNEQFF TGCGCCAGCAGCCTCACAGGGGGGGACTACAATGAGCAGTTCTTC
TRBJ2-1 NA NA TRBV5-4 CASYSARIAAYNEQFF TGTGCCAGCTACTCGGCCCGAATAGCGGCTTACAATGAGCAGTTCTTC
TRBJ2-7 TRBD1 once TRBV5-1 CASSSRGPGYEQYF TGCGCCAGCAGCTCGAGGGGGCCGGGCTACGAGCAGTACTTC
TRBJ2-1 TRBD2 NA TRBV5-4 CASSLESGAYNEQFF TGTGCCAGCAGCTTGGAGAGCGGGGCTTACAATGAGCAGTTCTTC
TRBJ2-3 TRBD2 NA TRBV9 CASSVVAGGQDTQYF TGTGCCAGCAGCGTAGTAGCGGGAGGTCAAGATACGCAGTATTTT
TRBJ2-3 NA NA TRBV4-1 CASSQPIQAGQTQYF TGCGCCAGCAGCCAACCCATCCAGGCCGGCCAAACGCAGTATTTT
TRBJ1-1 TRBD1 NA TRBV19 CASSIVGPTGYTEAFF TGTGCCAGTAGTATAGTCGGTCCGACAGGGTACACTGAAGCTTTCTTT
TRBJ1-1 TRBD1 NA TRBV6-5 CASSYLQGVSEAFF TGTGCCAGCAGTTACCTACAGGGGGTATCTGAAGCTTTCTTT
TRBJ1-5 NA NA TRBV7-9 CASSRNGDQPQHF TGTGCCAGCAGCAGGAACGGGGATCAGCCCCAGCATTTT
TRBJ1-5 TRBD1 NA TRBV2 CASRVDRASNQPQHF TGTGCCAGCAGGGTCGACAGGGCGAGCAATCAGCCCCAGCATTTT
TRBJ2-1 NA NA TRBV19 CASSIARTISLSSYNEQFF TGTGCCAGTAGTATAGCTAGGACGATCTCCTTGAGCTCCTACAATGAGCAGTTCTTC
TRBJ1-1 NA NA TRBV20-1 CSARQNTEAFF TGCAGTGCCAGACAGAACACTGAAGCTTTCTTT
TRBJ2-7 NA NA TRBV19 CASREQYF TGTGCCAGTAGGGAGCAGTACTTC
TRBJ1-5 NA NA TRBV3-1/TRBV3-2 CASSQAPNSNQPQHF TGTGCCAGCAGCCAAGCCCCGAATAGCAATCAGCCCCAGCATTTT
TRBJ2-3 TRBD2 NA TRBV6-6 CASSQNSGGNSPRTDTQYF TGTGCCAGCAGTCAAAATAGCGGGGGGAACTCCCCTCGCACAGATACGCAGTATTTT
TRBJ2-3 TRBD2 NA TRBV28 CASSPRTSGRVADTQYF TGTGCCAGCAGTCCCAGGACTAGCGGGAGGGTTGCAGATACGCAGTATTTT
TRBJ1-1 NA NA TRBV10-2 CASSQGSTEAFF TGCGCCAGCAGTCAGGGGTCCACTGAAGCTTTCTTT
TRBJ2-5 TRBD1 NA TRBV28 CASFRGRSWGETQYF TGTGCCAGCTTCAGGGGGCGAAGTTGGGGAGAGACCCAGTACTTC
TRBJ2-3 NA NA TRBV9 CASSGGGDTQYF TGTGCCAGCAGCGGGGGCGGGGATACGCAGTATTTT
TRBJ2-2 NA NA TRBV7-9 CASRSARGAGELFF TGTGCCAGCCGATCCGCGCGTGGTGCAGGGGAGCTGTTTTTT
TRBJ2-7 NA NA TRBV6-5 CASTSLGGAYEQYF TGTGCCAGCACATCCCTCGGCGGGGCCTACGAGCAGTACTTC
TRBJ1-6 NA few TRBV5-6 CASSFRIGVQTFFSPLHF TGTGCCAGCAGCTTTCGGATCGGTGTACAGACCTTTTTTTCACCCCTCCACTTT
TRBJ2-7 NA once TRBV6-6 CASSYAQTHSYEQYF TGTGCCAGCAGTTACGCGCAGACCCACTCCTACGAGCAGTACTTC
TRBJ2-3 NA NA TRBV7-8 CASSPAGGPGDTQYF TGTGCCAGCAGCCCAGCTGGGGGGCCCGGGGATACGCAGTATTTT
TRBJ2-1 NA NA TRBV11-1 CASSLTGLSYNEQFF TGTGCCAGCAGTCTCACAGGGCTCTCCTACAATGAGCAGTTCTTC
TRBJ1-2 NA NA TRBV30 CAWVSGAGDYGYTF TGTGCCTGGGTCTCTGGGGCGGGAGATTATGGCTACACCTTC
TRBJ1-1 NA NA TRBV30 CAWSAFGQDGAFF TGTGCCTGGAGCGCCTTTGGTCAGGATGGAGCTTTCTTT
TRBJ1-1 TRBD1 NA TRBV19 CASSMGQGREGTEAFF TGTGCCAGTAGTATGGGACAGGGGCGGGAGGGCACTGAAGCTTTCTTT
TRBJ2-5 NA NA TRBV3-1/TRBV3-2 CASSQLAEETQYF TGTGCCAGCAGCCAACTAGCTGAAGAGACCCAGTACTTC
TRBJ1-1 NA NA TRBV2 CASSVSLLKDTEAFF TGTGCCAGCAGTGTAAGCCTTCTTAAGGACACTGAAGCTTTCTTT
TRBJ2-2 NA few TRBV27 CASRSRQGPSTGELFF TGTGCCAGCAGGTCCCGGCAGGGGCCGAGCACCGGGGAGCTGTTTTTT
TRBJ1-4 NA once TRBV15 CATSRGDSNEKLFF TGTGCCACCAGCAGAGGGGATTCTAATGAAAAACTGTTTTTT
TRBJ1-4 TRBD1 NA TRBV6-5 CASSGQGPPNEKLFF TGTGCCAGTTCGGGACAGGGGCCCCCTAATGAAAAACTGTTTTTT
TRBJ2-1 TRBD2 NA TRBV19 CASRNPRMASGSRIYNEQFF TGTGCCAGCCGTAACCCAAGGATGGCTAGCGGGAGTCGGATCTACAATGAGCAGTTCTTC
TRBJ2-1 NA NA TRBV7-3 CASSHPAAQNNEQFF TGTGCCAGCAGCCACCCGGCAGCGCAGAACAATGAGCAGTTCTTC
TRBJ1-1 NA NA TRBV7-6 CASSLDQGVTEAFF TGTGCCAGCAGCTTAGATCAGGGTGTCACTGAAGCTTTCTTT